Listed below are T cell receptor beta chains from one sample, sequenced in a study of regulatory T cells in long-lasting Graves disease. TCRdb ran MiXCR on the multiplex PCR reads and lists one entry per CDR3 protein. Of about 610,000 distinct CDR3 sequences in the sample, around 16% were seen once. This sample also belongs to another study, concerning T cells in Graves' hyperthyroidism and ophthalmopathy.

The sample was peripheral blood mononuclear cells (PBMCs), taken at new diagnosis, from a patient treated with antithyroid drugs. The receptor set was obtained from a man aged 18 to 29 with Graves disease. CDR3s include the opening cysteine and the closing phenylalanine or tryptophan. Fields, in order: V gene, J gene, clone size, D gene, CDR3 protein, CDR3 DNA. D genes are given only for firm matches. The size entry is marked missing in some rows and otherwise reads once, few, many or a size class.

TRBV11-2	TRBJ2-2	many	TRBD2	CASSLSAGGPFTGELFF	TGTGCCAGCAGCTTAAGTGCGGGAGGGCCGTTCACCGGGGAGCTGTTTTTT
TRBV20-1	TRBJ2-7	many	TRBD1	CSAKGDRTYEQYF	TGCAGTGCTAAGGGGGACAGGACCTACGAGCAGTACTTC
TRBV27	TRBJ1-5	few	NA	CASSLRRHNQPQHF	TGTGCCAGCAGTTTAAGACGGCACAATCAGCCCCAGCATTTT
TRBV25-1	TRBJ2-1	NA	NA	CASSGNPWGEQFF	TGTGCCAGCAGTGGAAATCCCTGGGGTGAGCAGTTCTTC
TRBV28	TRBJ1-1	few	NA	CASSPHRRNTEAFF	TGTGCCAGCAGCCCCCATCGCAGGAACACTGAAGCTTTCTTT
TRBV28	TRBJ1-2	many	NA	CASSPTGFLKGYTF	TGTGCCAGCAGTCCGACAGGATTCCTCAAGGGCTACACCTTC
TRBV28	TRBJ1-6	NA	TRBD1	CASSLPLTGNSPLHF	TGTGCCAGCAGTCTCCCCCTGACAGGGAACTCACCCCTCCACTTT
TRBV7-2	TRBJ1-1	many	NA	CASSLRGMGLNTEAFF	TGTGCCAGCAGCTTACGTGGGATGGGGCTGAACACTGAAGCTTTCTTT
TRBV2	TRBJ1-1	many	NA	CASSEARAGLGEAFF	TGTGCCAGCAGTGAAGCACGTGCAGGGCTGGGAGAAGCTTTCTTT
TRBV27	TRBJ2-7	many	NA	CASSLGRSYEQYF	TGTGCCAGCAGCCTTGGACGCTCCTACGAGCAGTACTTC
TRBV20-1	TRBJ2-7	many	NA	CSVWTDTTYEQYF	TGCAGTGTTTGGACGGACACAACCTACGAGCAGTACTTC
TRBV7-9	TRBJ1-2	NA	NA	CASSSRRTVRYGYTF	TGTGCCAGCAGCTCGAGGAGGACAGTGCGCTATGGCTACACCTTC
TRBV13	TRBJ1-3	few	NA	CASSLGAGSDRGNTIYF	TGTGCCAGCAGCTTAGGGGCAGGCTCGGACAGAGGAAACACCATATATTTT
TRBV6-9	TRBJ1-2	many	TRBD1	CASSLQGAYGYTF	TGTGCCAGCAGTTTACAGGGGGCTTATGGCTACACCTTC
TRBV9	TRBJ1-1	many	TRBD1	CASSPQTGGFTNSEAFF	TGTGCCAGCAGCCCTCAGACAGGGGGGTTCACGAATTCTGAAGCTTTCTTT
TRBV7-2	TRBJ2-1	NA	NA	CASSLEWLGRGRYNEQFF	TGTGCCAGCAGCTTAGAGTGGCTTGGGCGGGGAAGGTACAATGAGCAGTTCTTC
TRBV4-1	TRBJ2-2	NA	NA	CASSQEDSTGELFF	TGCGCCAGCAGCCAAGAGGATAGCACCGGGGAGCTGTTTTTT
TRBV7-2	TRBJ2-7	NA	NA	CASSLAAEQYF	TGTGCCAGCAGCTTAGCGGCCGAGCAGTACTTC
TRBV15	TRBJ2-5	many	NA	CATSREDSEETQYF	TGTGCCACCAGCAGAGAAGATAGCGAAGAGACCCAGTACTTC
TRBV7-9	TRBJ1-4	NA	NA	CASSITGRTEKLFF	TGTGCCAGCAGCATCACAGGGAGGACTGAAAAACTGTTTTTT
TRBV27	TRBJ2-1	many	TRBD2	CASSSGSGRAPRQFF	TGTGCCAGCAGTTCAGGTAGCGGGAGGGCCCCTCGCCAGTTCTTC
TRBV4-2	TRBJ2-7	many	TRBD2	CASSPLGTSAYEQYF	TGTGCCAGCAGCCCCCTCGGGACTAGCGCCTACGAGCAGTACTTC
TRBV28	TRBJ2-6	many	NA	CASKRNGANVLTF	TGTGCCAGCAAAAGGAATGGGGCCAACGTCCTGACTTTC
TRBV6-1	TRBJ2-1	NA	TRBD2	CASGDYTTNEQSF	TGTGCCAGCGGGGACTATACGACGAATGAGCAGTCCTTC
TRBV7-3	TRBJ2-1	NA	TRBD2	CASSLVLASYNEQFF	TGTGCCAGCAGCTTAGTACTAGCGTCGTACAATGAGCAGTTCTTC
TRBV7-8	TRBJ2-1	many	TRBD2	CASSLGSGSGSNEQFF	TGTGCCAGCAGCTTAGGCTCGGGTAGCGGGAGTAATGAGCAGTTCTTC
TRBV18	TRBJ1-1	many	NA	CASSPRSSRGTEAFF	TGTGCCAGCTCACCACGCAGCTCGAGGGGCACTGAAGCTTTCTTT
TRBV7-2	TRBJ2-1	many	NA	CASSFEGRRGEQFF	TGTGCCAGCAGCTTTGAGGGGAGGAGGGGGGAGCAGTTCTTC
TRBV12-3/TRBV12-4	TRBJ2-5	many	NA	CASSYTGPEETQYF	TGTGCCAGCAGTTATACAGGGCCCGAAGAGACCCAGTACTTC
TRBV27	TRBJ2-1	few	TRBD1	CASSFGQTGAGKYNEQFF	TGTGCCAGCAGTTTTGGACAGACAGGGGCGGGGAAGTACAATGAGCAGTTCTTC
TRBV9	TRBJ2-5	few	NA	CASSVAQSAGQETQYF	TGTGCCAGCAGCGTAGCCCAATCGGCAGGCCAAGAGACCCAGTACTTC
TRBV4-1	TRBJ2-4	NA	NA	CASSQDPRGIDTQYF	TGCGCCAGCAGCCAAGATCCCAGGGGAATTGACACTCAGTACTTC
TRBV6-1	TRBJ2-7	many	TRBD2	CASALGREGSYEQYF	TGTGCCAGCGCCCTCGGGCGGGAGGGATCCTACGAGCAGTACTTC
TRBV27	TRBJ2-1	few	NA	CASSLSESYNEQFF	TGTGCCAGCAGTTTATCGGAGTCCTACAATGAGCAGTTCTTC
TRBV6-1	TRBJ2-3	many	TRBD2	CASGLGTSGITDTQYF	TGTGCCAGCGGGCTAGGGACTAGCGGGATCACAGATACGCAGTATTTT
TRBV5-4	TRBJ2-7	NA	NA	CASSATGPSYEQYF	TGTGCCAGCAGCGCGACAGGCCCCTCCTACGAGCAGTACTTC
TRBV7-3	TRBJ2-5	NA	NA	CASSSLGTPGETQYF	TGTGCCAGCAGCTCACTTGGGACTCCCGGGGAGACCCAGTACTTC
TRBV7-9	TRBJ1-4	NA	NA	CASSELNRGEKLFF	TGTGCCAGCAGCGAACTAAATCGGGGTGAAAAACTGTTTTTT
TRBV10-1	TRBJ2-1	few	TRBD1	CATPDRDSGRDNEQFF	TGCGCCACTCCGGACAGGGACAGCGGAAGGGACAATGAGCAGTTCTTC
TRBV3-1	TRBJ1-1	many	NA	CASSQEGRGSTEAFF	TGTGCCAGCAGCCAAGAAGGGAGGGGATCCACTGAAGCTTTCTTT
TRBV7-9	TRBJ1-4	few	NA	CASSPAREGGEKLFF	TGTGCCAGCAGCCCGGCGAGGGAGGGCGGCGAAAAACTGTTTTTT
TRBV11-2	TRBJ2-1	many	NA	CASSLVRGTYNEQFF	TGTGCCAGCAGCTTAGTCCGGGGGACTTACAATGAGCAGTTCTTC
TRBV19	TRBJ2-7	NA	TRBD1	CASNSGTGVYEQYF	TGTGCCAGTAATTCCGGGACAGGGGTTTACGAGCAGTACTTC
TRBV13	TRBJ2-1	NA	TRBD2	CASSLRSGRLYEQFF	TGTGCCAGCAGCTTACGTAGCGGGAGGTTATATGAGCAGTTCTTC
TRBV29-1	TRBJ2-1	many	TRBD2	CSVAGGLAGEYTYNEQFF	TGCAGCGTTGCGGGGGGACTAGCGGGAGAGTATACCTACAATGAGCAGTTCTTC
TRBV5-6	TRBJ2-5	few	TRBD1	CASSLSGTGTQETQYF	TGTGCCAGCAGCTTATCCGGGACAGGGACCCAAGAGACCCAGTACTTC
TRBV28	TRBJ2-4	many	NA	CASSLEGARDIQYF	TGTGCCAGCAGTTTGGAGGGGGCTCGTGACATTCAGTACTTC
TRBV20-1	TRBJ1-5	many	NA	CSARDITAQPQHF	TGCAGTGCTAGAGATATCACGGCTCAGCCCCAGCATTTT
TRBV20-1	TRBJ2-7	NA	TRBD2	CSARDHRLADSYEQYF	TGCAGTGCTAGAGATCATAGGCTAGCGGACTCCTACGAGCAGTACTTC
TRBV5-4	TRBJ1-2	NA	NA	CASSLDSLGYGYTF	TGTGCCAGCAGCCTGGACAGCCTTGGGTATGGCTACACCTTC
TRBV2	TRBJ2-5	many	TRBD2	CASSERGSETQYF	TGTGCCAGCAGTGAGCGGGGGTCGGAGACCCAGTACTTC
TRBV9	TRBJ2-1	NA	TRBD2	CASSVGGSGRSNEQFF	TGTGCCAGCAGCGTAGGCGGTAGCGGGAGGAGCAATGAGCAGTTCTTC
TRBV2	TRBJ2-7	NA	TRBD2	CAIRRTSGNPEQYF	TGTGCCATCAGGCGGACTAGCGGGAACCCTGAGCAGTACTTC
TRBV30	TRBJ2-3	many	NA	CAWSVDGGKTDTQYF	TGTGCCTGGAGTGTAGATGGGGGAAAGACAGATACGCAGTATTTT